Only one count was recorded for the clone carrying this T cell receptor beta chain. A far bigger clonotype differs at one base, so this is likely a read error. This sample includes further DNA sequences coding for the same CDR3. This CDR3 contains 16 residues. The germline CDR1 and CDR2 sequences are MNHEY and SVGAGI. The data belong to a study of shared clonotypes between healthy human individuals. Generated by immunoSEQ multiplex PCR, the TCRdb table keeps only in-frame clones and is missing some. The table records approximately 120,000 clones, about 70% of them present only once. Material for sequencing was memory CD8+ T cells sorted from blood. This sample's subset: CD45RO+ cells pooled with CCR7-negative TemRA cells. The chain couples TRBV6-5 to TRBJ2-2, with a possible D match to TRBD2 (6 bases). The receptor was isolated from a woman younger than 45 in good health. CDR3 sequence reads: CASSYGADFTGGELFF. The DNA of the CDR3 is TGTGCCAGCAGTTACGGGGCGGACTTCACCGGCGGGGAGCTGTTCTTT.